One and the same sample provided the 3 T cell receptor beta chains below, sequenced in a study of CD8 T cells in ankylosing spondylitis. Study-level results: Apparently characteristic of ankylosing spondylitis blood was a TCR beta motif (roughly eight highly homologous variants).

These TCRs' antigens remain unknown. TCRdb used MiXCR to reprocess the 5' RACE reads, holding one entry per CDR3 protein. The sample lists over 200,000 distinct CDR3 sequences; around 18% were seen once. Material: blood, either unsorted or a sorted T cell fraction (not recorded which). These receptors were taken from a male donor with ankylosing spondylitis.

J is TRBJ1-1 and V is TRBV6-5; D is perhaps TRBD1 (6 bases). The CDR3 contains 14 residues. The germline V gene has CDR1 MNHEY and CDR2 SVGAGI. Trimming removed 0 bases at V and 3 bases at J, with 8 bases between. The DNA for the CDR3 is TGTGCCAGCAGTTACTCGCAGGGGTACACTGAAGCTTTCTTT. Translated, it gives CASSYSQGYTEAFF.

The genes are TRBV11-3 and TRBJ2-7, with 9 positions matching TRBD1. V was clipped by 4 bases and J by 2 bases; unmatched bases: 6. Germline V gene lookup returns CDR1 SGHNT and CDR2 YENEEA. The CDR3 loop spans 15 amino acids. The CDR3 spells CASSSRDRETYEQYF. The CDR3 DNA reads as TGTGCCAGCAGCTCCAGGGACAGGGAAACCTACGAGCAGTACTTC.

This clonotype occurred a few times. Here the CDR3 reads CASSSGPESVYNEQFF. The CDR3 DNA reads TGTGCCAGCAGCTCCGGCCCGGAGTCGGTCTACAATGAGCAGTTCTTC. The V and J genes are TRBV7-9 and TRBJ2-1; D call uncertain. The CDR3 length is 16 residues. Trimming left V 4 bases short and J 3 bases short, with 16 bases between. CDR1 is SEHNR and CDR2 is FQNEAQ in the germline V gene (reference sequence).